The present TCR beta chain was sequenced within a study of naive and memory T cell subsets. This clonotype was seen many times. The CDR3 totals 13 residues. Trimming removed 0 bases from V and 4 bases from J, with 7 bases in between. Per the germline V gene, CDR1 is SGHNT and CDR2 is YYREEE (reference sequence). The beta constant-region primer was an equimolar mix of two oligonucleotides covering TRBC1 and TRBC2. The ligated cDNA underwent four PCR rounds using SP2 and nested alpha and beta constant-region primers. The cDNA 3' end received a ligated single-stranded oligonucleotide carrying the SP2 primer and a 12-nucleotide UMI. From the UMI-ligation and nested PCR reads, TCRdb called clonotypes with MiXCR, one entry per CDR3 protein. The sample has some 1,500 distinct CDR3 sequences, about 7.1% seen once.

Material: CD8+ TEMRA cells from blood. The subset here: effector memory re-expressing CD45RA, CD45RA+ CD27-. The clonotype was recovered from a human donor in good health. The chain employs TRBV5-4 and TRBJ1-1, with no clear D. CDR3 loop: CASSLAVGTEAFF. The CDR3 nucleotides are TGTGCCAGCAGCTTGGCTGTAGGCACTGAAGCTTTCTTT.